There are a few counts of the clone carrying this T cell receptor (beta chain). Its target is unknown. Trimming took off 2 bases at V and 1 base at J, with 8 bases between the two ends. The CDR3 runs 14 residues. Germline CDR1 MDHEN, CDR2 SYDVKM. The record originates from a study of T cells in Graves' hyperthyroidism and ophthalmopathy. Study conclusions and caveats: Also found in blood were most expanded thyroid clonotypes above 0.001.

Amplified TCR beta CDR3 regions came from RNA transcripts. When the TCR CDR3 underwent first-round RT-PCR, the HTBI primer set was used. In TCRdb, the multiplex PCR reads were re-called with MiXCR into one record per CDR3 protein. The sample has roughly 100,000 distinct CDR3 sequences, roughly 47% seen once; the top ten hold roughly 25%. The chain joins TRBV28 to TRBJ1-1; D unresolved. The specimen was blood. This sequence was found in a man between 35 and 55 years old with Graves' hyperthyroidism. In DNA form, the CDR3 reads TGTGCCAGCAGTTTACCTACGGGGAACACTGAAGCTTTCTTT. Translating it yields CASSLPTGNTEAFF.